Described below is a single TCR beta chain sequence and its context. Its cognate antigen has yet to be identified. No quality values exist for individual bases; no much larger clone is one base distant. Inclusive of the bounding cysteine and phenylalanine, the CDR3 is 19 residues long. The retained sequence is limited to the CDR3, 57 bases, with the frame set at the first base. This sample is part of a study of cytomegalovirus exposure and HLA in healthy donors (dated by TCRdb to the late 2010s). For context, the study as a whole: The 650 to 800 repertoires of the first cohort and the roughly 110 validation repertoires were produced on the same platform, according to a later analysis. The study aimed to test whether cataloging public T cell receptors could reveal signatures of past pathogen exposure. Along with the roughly 700-subject first cohort, a separate validation cohort of some 130 different subjects was used. To predict cytomegalovirus infection status, the study combined high-throughput TCR immunosequencing, statistical association of individual TCRs with disease status, and machine learning.

The donors belonged to the validation cohort of around 110 subjects, which was separate from the approximately 700-subject first cohort. General study outcomes and caveats: In both the original and validation cohorts, the classifier was reported to diagnose cytomegalovirus status with high specificity and sensitivity. A later analysis had no HLA typing for the validation cohort, so co-occurrence there was scored across all 130 or so repertoires. In a later analysis, TCRs clustered in the first cohort were found to also tend to co-occur in the roughly 130 validation repertoires, with roughly 93% of cluster scores above 0. While some public TCRs were present in many individuals, most TCR sequences turned up only very rarely across donors. A few of the identified cytomegalovirus-associated TCR beta chains were confirmed in vitro to be specific for cytomegalovirus antigens. According to the authors, the approach could potentially be generalized to other disease states and immunological phenotypes. The study gave a list of roughly 150 TCR beta chains associated with cytomegalovirus.

Libraries came from the immunoSEQ multiplex PCR assay. In the source study's methods: A statistical classification framework was built to diagnose cytomegalovirus status from the catalog of TCR beta chain sequences. TCRdb's version of the immuneACCESS table is confined to in-frame rearrangements and falls short of the full clone set. An unresolved V gene accounts for under half of the shortfall where checked; the remainder is of unknown origin. The D gene and trimming were derived from the DNA, and the V and J assignments and clone size from that table. The sample table shows 110,000 to 150,000 clones, and over 90% are seen once. 1.5% to 2% of the sample is taken by the ten largest.

The sequence is built from TRBV21-1 and TRBJ2-7; TRBD2, the table's D call, was not compared with the DNA. TRBV21-1 is annotated as a pseudogene. The TCR was taken from a man younger than 35 in good health and CMV-seropositive. The sample consisted of PBMCs. The nucleotides are TGTGCCAGCAGCAAATTAAGGCTAGCGGGAGGGCCAGAACTCTACGAGCAGTACTTC. Translated, this gives CASSKLRLAGGPELYEQYF.